These 26 T cell receptor beta chains were sequenced from one sample in a study of blood T cell repertoires in COVID-19. This table comes from immunoSEQ multiplex PCR, and its TCRdb copy is limited to in-frame clones, with some not included. The data contain 70,000 or so clones, around 86% of them singletons. Sequenced sample: peripheral blood. These receptors were collected from an elderly woman with active or convalescent COVID-19.

This clone was seen once. This sequence joins TRBV6-5 and TRBJ2-1, with a tentative D call TRBD2 (5 bases). In germline, CDR1 is MNHEY, CDR2 SVGAGI. CDR3 length: 13 amino acids. Trimming cost V 2 bases and J 7 bases, with 9 bases left between them. The CDR3 here is CASSYAGRNEQFF. The CDR3, as DNA: TGTGCCAGCAGTTACGCGGGTCGGAATGAGCAGTTCTTC.

The chain recombines TRBV3-1 (or the pseudogene TRBV3-2) with TRBJ1-6; TRBD1 matches at 7 bases. Germline lookup yields CDR1 LGHDT and CDR2 YNNKEL (reference sequence). The V gene end was trimmed by 4 bases and the J gene end by 6 bases; junction bases not matched to a gene: 9. The CDR3 length is 16 residues. The DNA of the CDR3 is TGTGCCAGCAGCCCACGACAGGGACGTTTTAATTCACCCCTCCACTTT. This gives the protein CASSPRQGRFNSPLHF.

The chain is built from TRBV9 and TRBJ1-2; the D gene is possibly TRBD1 (6 bases). Germline V lookup: CDR1 SGDLS, CDR2 YYNGEE. This CDR3 contains 15 residues. Trimming pared 3 bases from V and 3 bases from J, leaving 15 bases between. CDR3 DNA: TGTGCCAGCAGCGACGAGGGGGTGTTGGACTATGGCTACACCTTC. Protein product: CASSDEGVLDYGYTF.

The chain couples TRBV10-3 to TRBJ1-4, with D unclear. V was clipped by 8 bases and J by 8 bases, with 15 bases between them. Looked up from germline, CDR1 is ENHRY and CDR2 is SYGVKD. This CDR3 has 13 amino acids. The CDR3 loop reads CAISPGSEEKLFF. The DNA of the CDR3 is TGTGCCATCTCACCGGGGTCGGAGGAAAAACTGTTTTTT.

The chain employs TRBV19 and TRBJ1-2; no firm D call. V lost 10 bases and J 5 bases, leaving 23 bases between the germline ends. The CDR3 has 15 residues. The germline gives CDR1 LNHDA, CDR2 SQIVND (reference sequence). The CDR3 reads CATSTAGGRTYGYTF. CDR3 DNA sequence: TGTGCCACCTCGACCGCGGGCGGTCGAACTTATGGCTACACCTTC.

The CDR3 bases are TGTGCCAGTACCTTGACAGGGGCGGGAGAGACCCAGTACTTC. Its translation is CASTLTGAGETQYF. The chain combines TRBV19 with TRBJ2-5, with 8 bases lining up with TRBD1. Germline CDR1 is LNHDA and CDR2 is SQIVND (reference sequence). Trimming at V came to 7 bases and at J to 4 bases, leaving 8 bases not matched to a gene. The length of the CDR3 is 14 residues.

This clone has only one observation. The chain joins TRBV20-1 to TRBJ2-1; no clear D. Germline CDR1 DFQATT, CDR2 SNEGSKA (reference sequence). The CDR3 consists of 12 residues. Trimming removed 3 bases from V and 9 bases from J, with 12 bases in between. CDR3 region: CSASLLDGEQFF. CDR3 sequence (DNA): TGCAGTGCTAGTCTCCTAGACGGTGAGCAGTTCTTC.

The chain combines TRBV25-1 with TRBJ2-2, with a possible D match to TRBD1 (7 bases). Germline CDR1 is MGHDK and CDR2 is SYGVNS. V was cut by 4 bases and J by 4 bases, with 10 bases left in between. CDR3 length: 14 amino acids. The CDR3 sequence: CASSVQGGTGELFF. The CDR3 bases are TGTGCCAGCAGTGTCCAGGGGGGCACCGGGGAGCTGTTTTTT.

CDR3 in amino acids: CASSLGVSTDTQYF. The CDR3 coding sequence is TGTGCCAGCAGCTTAGGCGTCAGCACAGATACGCAGTATTTT. This chain joins TRBV7-2 and TRBJ2-3, with unresolved D. This CDR3 region has 14 residues. V dropped 1 base and J dropped 0 bases, with 5 bases sitting between them. Germline assignment: CDR1 SGHTA and CDR2 FQGNSA.

This clone has only one observation. The V and J genes are TRBV5-4 and TRBJ2-5, with TRBD2 identical over 12 bases. Losses at the gene ends were 1 base for V and 5 bases for J; bases not matched to a gene: 3. The germline CDR1 and CDR2 sequences are SGHNT and YYREEE (reference sequence). The CDR3 length is 15 residues. CDR3: CASSLSLAGGETQYF. As DNA, the CDR3 is TGTGCCAGCAGCTTGTCGCTAGCGGGGGGGGAGACCCAGTACTTC.

The CDR3: CASGWDRLNEKLFF. The DNA for the CDR3 is TGTGCCAGCGGATGGGACAGGCTTAATGAAAAACTGTTTTTT. This chain connects TRBV11-2 to TRBJ1-4; 8 bases line up with TRBD1. CDR3 length: 14 residues. The germline V gene encodes CDR1 SGHAT and CDR2 FQNNGV. V was clipped by 8 bases and J by 4 bases; unmatched bases: 6.

J is TRBJ2-3 and V is TRBV10-3, with 14 bases that match TRBD2. Germline CDR1 is ENHRY and CDR2 is SYGVKD. CDR3 length: 16 amino acids. With 11 bases clipped from V and 5 bases from J, the junction kept 12 bases outside the gene matches. The CDR3 nucleotides are TGTGCCGTCGCTTCATGGACTAGCGGGGGGCTAGATACGCAGTATTTT. Amino acid sequence: CAVASWTSGGLDTQYF.

The genes are TRBV7-2 and TRBJ1-5; possibly TRBD1 for D (6 bases). Germline V gene data show CDR1 as SGHTA and CDR2 as FQGNSA. The ends were cut back, 4 bases at V and 3 bases at J, with 13 bases in the middle. This CDR3 spans 15 amino acids. The DNA of the CDR3 is TGTGCCAGCAGCTCAACCACAGGGACCAATCAGCCCCAGCATTTT. Amino acids: CASSSTTGTNQPQHF. Looking up the rest from reference TRBV7-2 and TRBJ1-5 gives the full variable domain: GAGVSQSPSNKVTEKGKDVELRCDPISGHTALYWYRQSLGQGLEFLIYFQGNSAPDKSGLPSDRFSAERTGGSVSTLTIQRTQQEDSAVYLCASSSTTGTNQPQHFGDGTRLSIL.

The chain has TRBV28 and TRBJ1-6; tentatively, D is TRBD1 (5 bases). V was trimmed by 6 bases and J by 2 bases, leaving 11 bases between them. Germline V lookup: CDR1 MDHEN, CDR2 SYDVKM. This CDR3 region has 15 residues. CDR3 bases: TGTGCCAGCAGACCGCAGGGCACCTATAATTCACCCCTCCACTTT. Translation: CASRPQGTYNSPLHF.

This chain uses TRBV19 with TRBJ1-5; TRBD1 is a possible D gene (6 bases). The CDR3 contains 14 residues. Germline loops: CDR1 LNHDA, CDR2 SQIVND (reference sequence). V was pared by 7 bases and J by 2 bases, with 12 bases between. The CDR3 nucleotides are TGTGCCAGTACGACAGGTGGGGGCAATCAGCCCCAGCATTTT. Translated: CASTTGGGNQPQHF.

The chain couples TRBV5-6 to TRBJ1-6; possible D gene TRBD1, 6 bases. The germline V gene has CDR1 SGHDT and CDR2 YYEEEE. Trimming shortened V by 5 bases and J by 7 bases, and 16 bases separated the two germline ends. The CDR3 is 15 amino acids. The CDR3 DNA sequence: TGTGCCAGCAGTTCGGGAACGGGACAAAATTCACCCCTCCACTTT. This encodes CASSSGTGQNSPLHF.

This chain uses TRBV28 with TRBJ1-3, with a possible D match to TRBD1 (6 bases). Deletions cut 11 bases from V and 0 bases from J, with 14 bases between. Germline assignment: CDR1 MDHEN and CDR2 SYDVKM. The CDR3 totals 14 residues. This CDR3 is CAGARGGSGNTIYF. The CDR3 DNA sequence: TGTGCCGGCGCTAGGGGGGGCTCTGGAAACACCATATATTTT.

This clone appeared a single time. The V and J genes are TRBV19 and TRBJ1-5, with unresolved D. Germline lookup yields CDR1 LNHDA and CDR2 SQIVND (reference sequence). Trimming shortened V by 3 bases and J by 5 bases, and 14 bases separated the two germline ends. There are 15 residues in the CDR3. CDR3 amino acids: CASSISVGRDQPQHF. In DNA, the CDR3 is TGTGCCAGTAGTATTAGCGTGGGTAGGGATCAGCCCCAGCATTTT.

A few counts support this clone. J is TRBJ2-2 and V is TRBV27; perhaps TRBD2 as D (6 bases). The CDR3 length is 11 residues. Trimming took off 7 bases at V and 6 bases at J, with 6 bases between the two ends. CDR1 and CDR2 from the germline V gene are MNHEY and SMNVEV (reference sequence). Here the CDR3 DNA reads TGTGCCAGCAAGCGGGCCGGGGAGCTGTTTTTT. Translating gives CASKRAGELFF.

The chain recombines TRBV9 with TRBJ1-2, with a weak D call TRBD1 (5 bases). This CDR3 has 12 amino acids. V lost 0 bases, J lost 5 bases, and 5 bases lay in between. Germline V CDR1 and CDR2: SGDLS, YYNGEE. The CDR3 DNA is TGTGCCAGCAGCGTAGCAGGGTATGGCTACACCTTC. It specifies CASSVAGYGYTF.

This clone was picked up one time. In DNA, the CDR3 is TGTGCCAGCAGTGTACCAAGGACAGGGCGCAACACTGAAGCTTTCTTT. Translated, it gives CASSVPRTGRNTEAFF. The chain recombines TRBV6-2 or TRBV6-3 with TRBJ1-1; 8 bases are a match to TRBD1. Per the germline V gene, CDR1 is MNHEY and CDR2 is SVGEGT. The V and J ends lost 5 bases and 2 bases, in that order; junction bases with no gene match: 10. CDR3 size: 16 residues.

The rearrangement joins TRBV27 to TRBJ2-3; unclear D gene. Germline lookup yields CDR1 MNHEY and CDR2 SMNVEV (reference sequence). The CDR3 length is 8 residues. V was trimmed by 11 bases and J by 6 bases, leaving 3 bases between them. Here the CDR3 DNA reads TGTGCCCCTGATACGCAGTATTTT. This encodes CAPDTQYF.

This chain joins TRBV7-3 and TRBJ2-5; unclear D gene. V was shortened by 5 bases and J by 1 base, with 8 bases between the two germline ends. The CDR3 loop spans 13 amino acids. The V gene's germline CDR1 is SGHTA and CDR2 FQGTGA. CDR3 sequence reads: CASSPGSQETQYF. CDR3 nucleotide sequence: TGTGCCAGCAGCCCCGGGTCCCAAGAGACCCAGTACTTC.

The chain is built from TRBV3-1 (or the pseudogene TRBV3-2) and TRBJ2-7; 11 positions match TRBD2. The V segment lost 4 bases and the J segment 2 bases; nucleotides outside the gene matches: 4. Germline assignment: CDR1 LGHDT and CDR2 YNNKEL (reference sequence). The CDR3 is 15 residues long. Here the CDR3 reads CASSLSGGGTYEQYF. Here the CDR3 DNA reads TGTGCCAGCAGCCTTAGCGGGGGGGGCACCTACGAGCAGTACTTC.

The CDR3 loop reads CASSYQKMGGREGYTF. The CDR3 bases are TGTGCCAGCAGTTACCAAAAAATGGGGGGAAGAGAGGGCTACACCTTC. The chain links TRBV6-5 to TRBJ1-2; D might be TRBD1 (5 bases). This CDR3 region has 16 residues. V dropped 2 bases and J dropped 8 bases, with 21 bases sitting between them. Germline values: CDR1 MNHEY, CDR2 SVGAGI.

A single count supports this clone. The rearrangement uses TRBV10-3 and TRBJ2-1, with 8 nucleotides matching TRBD1. Losses at the gene ends were 3 bases for V and 2 bases for J; bases not matched to a gene: 3. CDR3 length: 15 amino acids. Germline V CDR1 and CDR2: ENHRY, SYGVKD. The CDR3 DNA follows: TGTGCCATCAGTGACGGACAGGGCACCTACAATGAGCAGTTCTTC. It is translated as CAISDGQGTYNEQFF.